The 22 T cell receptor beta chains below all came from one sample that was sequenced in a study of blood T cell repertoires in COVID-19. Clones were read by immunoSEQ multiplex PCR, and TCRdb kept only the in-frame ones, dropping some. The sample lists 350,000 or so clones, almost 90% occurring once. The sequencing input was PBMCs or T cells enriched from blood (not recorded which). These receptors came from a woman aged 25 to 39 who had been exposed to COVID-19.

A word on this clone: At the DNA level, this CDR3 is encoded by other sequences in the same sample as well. The CDR3 DNA reads as TGTGCCAGCAGTTCGCGGACAGGGGCCTACAATGAGCAGTTCTTC. It codes for CASSSRTGAYNEQFF. This rearrangement joins TRBV27 to TRBJ2-1; the match to TRBD1 covers 9 bases. V dropped 4 bases and J dropped 2; count of bases not matched to a gene: 3. Germline CDR1 reads MNHEY; CDR2 reads SMNVEV (reference sequence). The CDR3 totals 15 residues.

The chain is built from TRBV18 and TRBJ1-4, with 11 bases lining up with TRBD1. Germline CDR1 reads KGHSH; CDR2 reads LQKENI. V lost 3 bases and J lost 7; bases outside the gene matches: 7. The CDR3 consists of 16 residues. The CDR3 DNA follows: TGTGCCAGCTCACCGGGACAGGGGGTAGGAGCTGAAAAACTGTTTTTT. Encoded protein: CASSPGQGVGAEKLFF.

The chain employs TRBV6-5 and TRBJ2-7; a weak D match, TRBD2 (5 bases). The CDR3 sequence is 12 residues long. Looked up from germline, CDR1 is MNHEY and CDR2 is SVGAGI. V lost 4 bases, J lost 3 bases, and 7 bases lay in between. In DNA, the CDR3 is TGTGCCAGCAGTTCGGGGAGCTACGAGCAGTACTTC. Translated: CASSSGSYEQYF.

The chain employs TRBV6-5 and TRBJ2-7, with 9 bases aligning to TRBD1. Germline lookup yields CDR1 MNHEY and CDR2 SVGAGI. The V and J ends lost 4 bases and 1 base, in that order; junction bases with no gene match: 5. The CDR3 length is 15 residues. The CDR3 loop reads CASSFSGTGSYEQYF. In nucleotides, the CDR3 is TGTGCCAGCAGTTTCTCCGGGACAGGGTCCTACGAGCAGTACTTC.

CDR3: CASQTGEANYGYTF. The CDR3 DNA is TGCGCCAGCCAGACAGGGGAAGCTAACTATGGCTACACCTTC. The genes are TRBV10-2 and TRBJ1-2, with TRBD1 identical over 8 bases. The junction had 5 bases not matched to a gene; V was cut back by 8 bases and J by 0 bases. Germline values: CDR1 WSHSY, CDR2 SAAADI. The CDR3 has 14 residues.

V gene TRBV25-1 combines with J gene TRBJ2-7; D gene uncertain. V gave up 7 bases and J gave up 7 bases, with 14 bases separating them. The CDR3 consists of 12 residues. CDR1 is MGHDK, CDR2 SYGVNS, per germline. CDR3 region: CASNGFFGEQYF. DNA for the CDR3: TGTGCCAGCAACGGGTTCTTCGGGGAGCAGTACTTC.

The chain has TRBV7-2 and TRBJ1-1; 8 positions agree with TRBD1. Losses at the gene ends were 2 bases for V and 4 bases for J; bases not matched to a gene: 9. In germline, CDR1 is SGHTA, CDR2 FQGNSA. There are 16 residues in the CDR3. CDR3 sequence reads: CASSLRQGARGTEAFF. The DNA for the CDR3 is TGTGCCAGCAGCTTAAGGCAGGGGGCGCGCGGCACTGAAGCTTTCTTT.

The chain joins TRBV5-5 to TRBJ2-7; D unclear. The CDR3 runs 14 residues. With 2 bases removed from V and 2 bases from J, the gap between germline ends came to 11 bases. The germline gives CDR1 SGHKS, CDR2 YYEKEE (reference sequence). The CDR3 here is CASSFTAATYEQYF. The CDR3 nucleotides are TGTGCCAGCAGCTTCACAGCCGCAACCTACGAGCAGTACTTC.

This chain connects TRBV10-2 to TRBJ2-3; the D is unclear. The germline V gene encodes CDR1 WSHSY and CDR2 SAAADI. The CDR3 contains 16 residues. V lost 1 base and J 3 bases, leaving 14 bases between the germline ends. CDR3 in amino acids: CASSEFGSSSTDTQYF. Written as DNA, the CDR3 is TGCGCCAGCAGTGAGTTTGGCAGTTCCAGTACAGATACGCAGTATTTT.

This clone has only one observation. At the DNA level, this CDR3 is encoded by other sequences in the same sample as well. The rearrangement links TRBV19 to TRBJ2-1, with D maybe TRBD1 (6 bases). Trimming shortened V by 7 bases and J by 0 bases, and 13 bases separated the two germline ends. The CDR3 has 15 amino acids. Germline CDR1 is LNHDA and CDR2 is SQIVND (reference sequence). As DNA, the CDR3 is TGTGCCAGTACCCTGGACAGAAGCTCCTACAATGAGCAGTTCTTC. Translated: CASTLDRSSYNEQFF.

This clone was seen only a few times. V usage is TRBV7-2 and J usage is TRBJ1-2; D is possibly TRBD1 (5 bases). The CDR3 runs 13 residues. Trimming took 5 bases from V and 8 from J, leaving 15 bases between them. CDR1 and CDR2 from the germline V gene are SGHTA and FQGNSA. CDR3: CASSSGTAGGYTF. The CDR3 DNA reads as TGTGCCAGCAGCAGCGGGACGGCCGGGGGCTACACCTTC.

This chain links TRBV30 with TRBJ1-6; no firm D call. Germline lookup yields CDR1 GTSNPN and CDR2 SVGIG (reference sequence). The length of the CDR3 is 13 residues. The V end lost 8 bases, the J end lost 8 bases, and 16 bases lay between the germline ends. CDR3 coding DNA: TGTGCCACAGCGGACTCGAGGGATTCACCCCTCCACTTT. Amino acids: CATADSRDSPLHF.

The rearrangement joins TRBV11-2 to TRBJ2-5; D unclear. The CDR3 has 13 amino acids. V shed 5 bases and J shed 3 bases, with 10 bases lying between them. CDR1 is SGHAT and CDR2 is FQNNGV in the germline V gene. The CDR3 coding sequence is TGTGCCAGCAGCCCCGGAGCCAAAGAGACCCAGTACTTC. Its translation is CASSPGAKETQYF.

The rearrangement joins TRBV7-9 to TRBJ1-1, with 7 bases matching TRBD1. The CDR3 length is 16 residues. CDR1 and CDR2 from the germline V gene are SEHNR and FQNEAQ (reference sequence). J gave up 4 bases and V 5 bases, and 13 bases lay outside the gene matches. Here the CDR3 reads CASSPQTGARVTEAFF. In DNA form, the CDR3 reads TGTGCCAGCAGCCCTCAAACAGGGGCCCGGGTCACTGAAGCTTTCTTT. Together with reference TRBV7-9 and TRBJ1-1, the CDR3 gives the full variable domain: DTGVSQNPRHKITKRGQNVTFRCDPISEHNRLYWYRQTLGQGPEFLTYFQNEAQLEKSRLLSDRFSAERPKGSFSTLEIQRTEQGDSAMYLCASSPQTGARVTEAFFGQGTRLTVV.

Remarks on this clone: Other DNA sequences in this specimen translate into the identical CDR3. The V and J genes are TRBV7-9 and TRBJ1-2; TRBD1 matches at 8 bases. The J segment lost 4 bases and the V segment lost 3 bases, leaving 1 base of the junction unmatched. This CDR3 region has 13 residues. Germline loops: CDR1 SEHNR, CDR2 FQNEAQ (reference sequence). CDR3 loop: CASSLGTGYGYTF. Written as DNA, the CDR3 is TGTGCCAGCAGCTTGGGGACAGGCTATGGCTACACCTTC. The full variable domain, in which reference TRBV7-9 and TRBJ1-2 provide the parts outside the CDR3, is DTGVSQNPRHKITKRGQNVTFRCDPISEHNRLYWYRQTLGQGPEFLTYFQNEAQLEKSRLLSDRFSAERPKGSFSTLEIQRTEQGDSAMYLCASSLGTGYGYTFGSGTRLTVV.

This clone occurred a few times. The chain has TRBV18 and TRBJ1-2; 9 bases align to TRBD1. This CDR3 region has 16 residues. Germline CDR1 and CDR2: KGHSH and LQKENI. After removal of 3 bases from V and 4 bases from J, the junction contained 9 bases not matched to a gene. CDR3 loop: CASSPPGQGVSYGYTF. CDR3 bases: TGTGCCAGCTCACCTCCGGGACAGGGTGTAAGCTATGGCTACACCTTC.

The CDR3 loop reads CASSSRRLEQYF. The CDR3, as DNA: TGTGCCAGCAGCTCCCGTCGACTCGAGCAGTACTTC. This sequence joins TRBV11-3 and TRBJ2-7; D uncertain. The germline V gene has CDR1 SGHNT and CDR2 YENEEA. V shed 4 bases and J shed 6 bases, with 10 bases lying between them. The CDR3 totals 12 residues.

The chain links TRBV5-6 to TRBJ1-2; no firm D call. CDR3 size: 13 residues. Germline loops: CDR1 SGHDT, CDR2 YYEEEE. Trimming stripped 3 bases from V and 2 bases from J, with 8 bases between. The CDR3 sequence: CASSSTPNYGYTF. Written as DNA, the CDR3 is TGTGCCAGCAGCTCGACACCCAACTATGGCTACACCTTC.

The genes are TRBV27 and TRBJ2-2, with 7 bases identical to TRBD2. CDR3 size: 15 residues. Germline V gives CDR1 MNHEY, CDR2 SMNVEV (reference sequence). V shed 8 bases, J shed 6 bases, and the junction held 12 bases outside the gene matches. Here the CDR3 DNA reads TGTGCCAGCCGCCGAGGACTAGACGACGCCGGGGAGCTGTTTTTT. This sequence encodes CASRRGLDDAGELFF.

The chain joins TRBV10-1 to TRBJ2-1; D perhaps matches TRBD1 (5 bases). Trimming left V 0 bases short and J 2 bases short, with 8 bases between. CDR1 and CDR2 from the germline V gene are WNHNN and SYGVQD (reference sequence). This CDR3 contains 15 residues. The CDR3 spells CASSESSGTYNEQFF. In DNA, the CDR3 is TGCGCCAGCAGTGAGTCGTCAGGGACCTACAATGAGCAGTTCTTC.

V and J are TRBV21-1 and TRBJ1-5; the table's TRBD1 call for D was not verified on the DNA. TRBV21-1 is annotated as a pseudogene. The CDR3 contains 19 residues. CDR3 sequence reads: CASIPPLLTLDRERQPQHF. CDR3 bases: TGTGCCAGCATCCCCCCTTTACTCACTCTAGACAGGGAGCGGCAGCCCCAGCATTTT.

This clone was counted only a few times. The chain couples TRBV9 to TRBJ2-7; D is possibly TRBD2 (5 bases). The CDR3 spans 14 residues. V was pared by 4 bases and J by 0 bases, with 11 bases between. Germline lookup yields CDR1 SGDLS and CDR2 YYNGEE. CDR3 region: CASSPYGVSYEQYF. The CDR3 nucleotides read TGTGCCAGCAGCCCTTACGGGGTCTCCTACGAGCAGTACTTC.